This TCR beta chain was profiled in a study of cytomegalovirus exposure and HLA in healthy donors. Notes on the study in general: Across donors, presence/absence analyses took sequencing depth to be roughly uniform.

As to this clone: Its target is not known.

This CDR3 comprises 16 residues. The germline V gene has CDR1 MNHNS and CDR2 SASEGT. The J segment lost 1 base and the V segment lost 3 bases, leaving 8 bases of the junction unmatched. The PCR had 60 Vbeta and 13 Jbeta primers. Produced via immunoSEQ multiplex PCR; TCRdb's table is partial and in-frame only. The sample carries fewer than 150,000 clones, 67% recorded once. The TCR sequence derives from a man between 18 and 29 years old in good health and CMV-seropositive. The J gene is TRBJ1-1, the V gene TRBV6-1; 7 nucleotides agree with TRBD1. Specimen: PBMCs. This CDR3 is CASSDPPDRRNTEAFF. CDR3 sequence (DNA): TGTGCCAGCAGTGACCCACCGGACAGGAGGAACACTGAAGCTTTCTTT.